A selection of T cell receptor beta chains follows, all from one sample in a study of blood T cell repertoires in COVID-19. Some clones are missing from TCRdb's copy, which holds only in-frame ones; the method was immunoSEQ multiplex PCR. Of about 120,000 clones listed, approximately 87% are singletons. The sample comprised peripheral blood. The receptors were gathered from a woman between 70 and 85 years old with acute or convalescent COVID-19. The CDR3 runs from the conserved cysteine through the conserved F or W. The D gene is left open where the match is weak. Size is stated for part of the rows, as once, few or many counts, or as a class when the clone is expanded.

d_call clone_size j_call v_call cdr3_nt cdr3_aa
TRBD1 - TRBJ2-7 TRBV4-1 TGTGCCAGCAGCCAAGACCCAGGGGGCTACGAGCAGTACTTC CASSQDPGGYEQYF
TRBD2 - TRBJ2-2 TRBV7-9 TGTGCCAGCAGCACCAAACTAGCGGGGGATAACACCGGGGAGCTGTTTTTT CASSTKLAGDNTGELFF
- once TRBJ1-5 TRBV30 TGTGCCTGGACCGAGACAGATAGCAATCAGCCCCAGCATTTT CAWTETDSNQPQHF
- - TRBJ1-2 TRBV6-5 TGTGCCAGCAGCGACAGTGGCTATGGCTACACCTTC CASSDSGYGYTF
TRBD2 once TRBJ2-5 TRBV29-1 TGCAGCGTCCAGCGGGGCCAAGAGACCCAGTACTTC CSVQRGQETQYF
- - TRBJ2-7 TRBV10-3 TGTGCCATCAGTGGACGCCGGGACAATGCCTCCTACGAGCAGTACTTC CAISGRRDNASYEQYF
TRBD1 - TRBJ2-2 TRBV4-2 TGTGCCAGCAGCCAAGATCTATTTAGGACAGGGGGTCTAACCGGGGAGCTGTTTTTT CASSQDLFRTGGLTGELFF
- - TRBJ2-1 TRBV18 TGTGCCAGCTCCGTCGACAGGGAGGAGTTCTTC CASSVDREEFF
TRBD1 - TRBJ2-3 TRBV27 TGTGCCAGCAGTTTAGTGGGACAGGGAAGGGGGGACGATACGCAGTATTTT CASSLVGQGRGDDTQYF
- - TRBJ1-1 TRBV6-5 TGTGCCACCCCCTCCGGGGTTGAAGCTTTCTTT CATPSGVEAFF
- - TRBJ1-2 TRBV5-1 TGCGCCAGCAGCTTCGGGAGGGGAGAGGGCTATGGCTACACCTTC CASSFGRGEGYGYTF
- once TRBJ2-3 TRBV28 TGTGCCAGCAGTTCAGCCACCCCGCGGGCTACGCAGTATTTT CASSSATPRATQYF
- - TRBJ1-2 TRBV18 TGTGCCAGCTCACCCAGAGATCCTCGAGGGACAATTGATGGCTACACCTTC CASSPRDPRGTIDGYTF
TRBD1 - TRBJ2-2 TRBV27 TGTGCCAGCAGTCCCTGGGGACAGGGTAACACCGGGGAGCTGTTTTTT CASSPWGQGNTGELFF
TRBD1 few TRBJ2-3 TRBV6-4 TGTGCCAGCAGTCCTACAGGGGGAAAAGGGGATACGCAGTATTTT CASSPTGGKGDTQYF
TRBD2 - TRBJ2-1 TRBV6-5 TGTGCCAGCAGTTACGGGCGGGGGGACAATGAGCAGTTCTTC CASSYGRGDNEQFF
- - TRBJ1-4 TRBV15 TGTGCCACCAGCAGAGATCGGTGGGGGGGACGGGAAAAACTGTTTTTT CATSRDRWGGREKLFF
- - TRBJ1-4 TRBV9 TGTGCCAGCAGCGCCGCCGGGACTGCTCCTGAAAAACTGTTTTTT CASSAAGTAPEKLFF
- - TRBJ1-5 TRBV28 TGTGCCAGCAGTACGGGCGGGGGCGGCCTTTGGCAGCCCCAGCATTTT CASSTGGGGLWQPQHF
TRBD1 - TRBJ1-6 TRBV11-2 TGTGCCAGCAGCCCTACGACAGGGTATAATTCACCCCTCCACTTT CASSPTTGYNSPLHF
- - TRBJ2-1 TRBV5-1 TGCGCCAGCAGCTCCCGGACCGGAGGGGACAATGAGCAGTTCTTC CASSSRTGGDNEQFF
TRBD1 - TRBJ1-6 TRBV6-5 TGTGCCAGCAGTTACGACAGGGCTAATTCACCCCTCCACTTT CASSYDRANSPLHF
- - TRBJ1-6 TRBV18 TGTGCCAGCTCACTTCAGGGGAATTCACCCCTCCACTTT CASSLQGNSPLHF